The clone carrying this T cell receptor (beta chain) showed up just a few times. These data come from a study of blood T cell repertoires in COVID-19. The wider study: The origin of the acute and convalescent COVID-19 samples was the United States, Italy and Spain.

The protocol was immunoSEQ multiplex PCR, while the TCRdb copy is restricted to in-frame clones and leaves out a portion. The sample lists some 64,000 clones, less than 90% seen once, with about 16% in the top ten. This CDR3 has 14 residues. Deletions cut 2 bases from V and 2 bases from J, with 9 bases between. CDR1 and CDR2 from the germline V gene are SGDLS and YYNGEE. The chain employs TRBV9 and TRBJ2-3, with D possibly TRBD2 on 5 matching bases. This sequence was found in a man between 60 and 75 years old with COVID-19, enrolled during active disease. Sequences were obtained from peripheral blood. This chain's CDR3 is CASSVEGVTDTQYF. CDR3 coding DNA: TGTGCCAGCAGCGTCGAGGGAGTCACAGATACGCAGTATTTT. Looking up the rest from reference TRBV9 and TRBJ2-3 gives the full variable domain: DSGVTQTPKHLITATGQRVTLRCSPRSGDLSVYWYQQSLDQGLQFLIQYYNGEERAKGNILERFSAQQFPDLHSELNLSSLELGDSALYFCASSVEGVTDTQYFGPGTRLTVL.